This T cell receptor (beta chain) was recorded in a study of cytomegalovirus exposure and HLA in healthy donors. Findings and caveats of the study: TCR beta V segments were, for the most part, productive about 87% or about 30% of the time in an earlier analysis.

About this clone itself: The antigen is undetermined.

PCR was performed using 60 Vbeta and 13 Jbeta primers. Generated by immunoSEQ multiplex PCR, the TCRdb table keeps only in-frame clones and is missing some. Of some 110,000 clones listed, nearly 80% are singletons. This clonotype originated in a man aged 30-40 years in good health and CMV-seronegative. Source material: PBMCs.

This CDR3 reads CASTDGRGPQAKNIQYF. DNA for the CDR3: TGTGCCAGCACCGACGGGAGGGGACCCCAAGCCAAAAACATTCAGTACTTC. The genes are TRBV7-2 and TRBJ2-4; 8 bases are a match to TRBD2. The CDR3 consists of 17 residues. The germline V gene encodes CDR1 SGHTA and CDR2 FQGNSA. The junction had 11 bases not matched to a gene; V was cut back by 7 bases and J by 0 bases.